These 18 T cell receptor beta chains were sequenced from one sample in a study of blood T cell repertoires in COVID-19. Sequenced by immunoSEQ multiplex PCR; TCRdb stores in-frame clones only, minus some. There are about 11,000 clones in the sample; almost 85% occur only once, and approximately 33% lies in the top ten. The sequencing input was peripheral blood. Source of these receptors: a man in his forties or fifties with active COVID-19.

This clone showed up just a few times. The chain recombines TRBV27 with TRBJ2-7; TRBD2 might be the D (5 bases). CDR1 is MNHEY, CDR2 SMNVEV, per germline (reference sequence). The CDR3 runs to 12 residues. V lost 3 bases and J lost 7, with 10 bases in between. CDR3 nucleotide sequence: TGTGCCAGCAGTTTGACGGGGATAGAGCAGTACTTC. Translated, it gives CASSLTGIEQYF.

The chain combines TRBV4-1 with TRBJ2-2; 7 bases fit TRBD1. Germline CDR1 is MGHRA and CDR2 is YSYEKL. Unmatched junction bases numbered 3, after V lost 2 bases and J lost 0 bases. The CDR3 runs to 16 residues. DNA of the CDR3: TGCGCCAGCAGCCAATCCGGGACAGCGAACACCGGGGAGCTGTTTTTT. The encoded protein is CASSQSGTANTGELFF.

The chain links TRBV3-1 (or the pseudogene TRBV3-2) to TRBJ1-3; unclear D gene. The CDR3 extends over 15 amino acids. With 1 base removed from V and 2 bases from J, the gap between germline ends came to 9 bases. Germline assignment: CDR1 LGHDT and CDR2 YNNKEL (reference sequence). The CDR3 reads CASSQGRVPGNTIYF. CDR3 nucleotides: TGTGCCAGCAGCCAAGGTCGGGTGCCTGGAAACACCATATATTTT.

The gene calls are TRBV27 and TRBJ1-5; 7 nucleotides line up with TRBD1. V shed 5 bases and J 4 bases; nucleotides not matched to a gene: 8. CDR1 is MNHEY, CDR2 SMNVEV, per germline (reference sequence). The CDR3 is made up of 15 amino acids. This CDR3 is CASSPRTGGNQPQHF. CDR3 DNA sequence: TGTGCCAGCAGTCCCAGGACAGGCGGGAATCAGCCCCAGCATTTT.

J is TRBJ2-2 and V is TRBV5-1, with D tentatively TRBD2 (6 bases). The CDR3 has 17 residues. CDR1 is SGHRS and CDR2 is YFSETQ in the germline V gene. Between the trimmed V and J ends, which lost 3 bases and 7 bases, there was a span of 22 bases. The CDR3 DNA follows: TGCGCCAGCAGCTATTCGTGGCGGGGCGAGGAGGGCGGGGAGCTGTTTTTT. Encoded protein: CASSYSWRGEEGGELFF.

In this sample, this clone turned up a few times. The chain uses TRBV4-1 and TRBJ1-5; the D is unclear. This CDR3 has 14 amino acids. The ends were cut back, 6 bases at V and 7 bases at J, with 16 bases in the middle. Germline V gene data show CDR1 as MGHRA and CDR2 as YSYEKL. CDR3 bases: TGCGCCAGCAGTTCGTCACTCGGCGGGCAGCCCCAGCATTTT. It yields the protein CASSSSLGGQPQHF.

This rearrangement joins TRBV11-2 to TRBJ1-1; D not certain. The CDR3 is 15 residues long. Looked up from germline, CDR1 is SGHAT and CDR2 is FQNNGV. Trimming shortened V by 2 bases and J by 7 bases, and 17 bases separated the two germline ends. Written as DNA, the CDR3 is TGTGCCAGCAGCTTACTTACAGACGTAGATAATGAAGCTTTCTTT. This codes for CASSLLTDVDNEAFF.

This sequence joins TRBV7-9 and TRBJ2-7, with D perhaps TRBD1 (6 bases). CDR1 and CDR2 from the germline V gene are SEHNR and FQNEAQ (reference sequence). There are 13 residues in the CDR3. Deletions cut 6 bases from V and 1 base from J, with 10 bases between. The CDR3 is CASRSDRSYEQYF. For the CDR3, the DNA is TGTGCCAGCAGATCAGACAGGTCCTACGAGCAGTACTTC.

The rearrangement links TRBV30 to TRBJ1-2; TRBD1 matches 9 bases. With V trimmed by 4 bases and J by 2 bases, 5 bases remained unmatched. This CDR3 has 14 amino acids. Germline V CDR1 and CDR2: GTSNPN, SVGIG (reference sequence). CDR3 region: CAWTSGTGNYGYTF. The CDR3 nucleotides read TGTGCCTGGACCTCCGGGACAGGGAACTATGGCTACACCTTC.

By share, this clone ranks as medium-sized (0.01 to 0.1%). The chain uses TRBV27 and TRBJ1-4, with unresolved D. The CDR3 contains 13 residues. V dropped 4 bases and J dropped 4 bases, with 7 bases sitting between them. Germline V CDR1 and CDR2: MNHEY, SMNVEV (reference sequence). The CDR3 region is CASSYSNNEKLFF. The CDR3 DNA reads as TGTGCCAGCAGTTACAGCAATAATGAAAAACTGTTTTTT.

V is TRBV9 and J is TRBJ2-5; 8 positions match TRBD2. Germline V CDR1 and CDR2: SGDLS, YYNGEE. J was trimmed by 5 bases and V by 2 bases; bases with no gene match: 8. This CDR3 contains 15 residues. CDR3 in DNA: TGTGCCAGCAGCGTCGGGGGGGGCGTGGAGGAGACCCAGTACTTC. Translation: CASSVGGGVEETQYF.

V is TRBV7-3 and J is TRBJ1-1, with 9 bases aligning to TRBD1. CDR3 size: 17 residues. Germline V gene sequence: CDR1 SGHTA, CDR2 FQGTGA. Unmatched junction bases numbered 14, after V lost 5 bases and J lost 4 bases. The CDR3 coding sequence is TGTGCCAGCAGCCCCGGAGGGACAGGGCCTTTCGCCACTGAAGCTTTCTTT. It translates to CASSPGGTGPFATEAFF.

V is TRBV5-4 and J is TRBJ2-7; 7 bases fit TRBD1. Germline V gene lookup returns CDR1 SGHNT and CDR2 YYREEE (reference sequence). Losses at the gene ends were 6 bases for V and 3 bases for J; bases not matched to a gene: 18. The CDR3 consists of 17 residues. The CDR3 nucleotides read TGTGCCAGCACCCTCCCTGATCGACAGGGTAAGCACTACGAGCAGTACTTC. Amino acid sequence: CASTLPDRQGKHYEQYF.

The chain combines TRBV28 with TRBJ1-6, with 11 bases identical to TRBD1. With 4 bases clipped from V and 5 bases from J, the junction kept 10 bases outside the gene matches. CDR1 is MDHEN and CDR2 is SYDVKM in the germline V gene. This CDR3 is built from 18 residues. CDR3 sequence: CASSSGQGEATDNSPLHF. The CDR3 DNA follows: TGTGCCAGCAGTTCGGGACAGGGGGAGGCGACGGATAATTCACCCCTCCACTTT.

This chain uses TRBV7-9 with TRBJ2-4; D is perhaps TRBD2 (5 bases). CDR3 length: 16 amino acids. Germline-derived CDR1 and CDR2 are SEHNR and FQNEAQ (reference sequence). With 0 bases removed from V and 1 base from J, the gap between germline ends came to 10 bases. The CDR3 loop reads CASSLAGELAKNIQYF. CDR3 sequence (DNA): TGTGCCAGCAGCTTAGCCGGGGAACTTGCCAAAAACATTCAGTACTTC. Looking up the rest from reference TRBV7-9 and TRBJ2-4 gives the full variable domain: DTGVSQNPRHKITKRGQNVTFRCDPISEHNRLYWYRQTLGQGPEFLTYFQNEAQLEKSRLLSDRFSAERPKGSFSTLEIQRTEQGDSAMYLCASSLAGELAKNIQYFGAGTRLSVL.

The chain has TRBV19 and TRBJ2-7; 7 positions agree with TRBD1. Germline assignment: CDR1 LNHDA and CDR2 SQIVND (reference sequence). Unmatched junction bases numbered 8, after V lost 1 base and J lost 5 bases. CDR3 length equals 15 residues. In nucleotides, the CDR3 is TGTGCCAGTAGTATAGTAGGGCATACAGGGGACGAGCAGTACTTC. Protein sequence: CASSIVGHTGDEQYF.

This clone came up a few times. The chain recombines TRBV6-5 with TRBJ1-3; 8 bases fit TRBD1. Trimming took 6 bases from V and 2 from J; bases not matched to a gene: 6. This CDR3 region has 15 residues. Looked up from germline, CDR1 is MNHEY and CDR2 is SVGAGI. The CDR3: CASRYGQGTGNTIYF. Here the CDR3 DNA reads TGTGCCAGCAGATATGGACAGGGTACTGGAAACACCATATATTTT.

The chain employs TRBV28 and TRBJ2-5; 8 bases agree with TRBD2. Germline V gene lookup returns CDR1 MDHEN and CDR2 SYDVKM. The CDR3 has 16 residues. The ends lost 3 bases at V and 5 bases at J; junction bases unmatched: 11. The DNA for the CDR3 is TGTGCCAGCAGTTTTCTAGCGGGCGCCCCCGGGGAGACCCAGTACTTC. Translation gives CASSFLAGAPGETQYF.